A single T cell receptor (beta chain) is shown here with its context. The V and J ends lost 2 bases and 4 bases, in that order; junction bases with no gene match: 8. CDR1 is SGHTA, CDR2 FQGTGA, per germline. The CDR3 covers 17 residues. For sorted subsets, roughly 200 ng DNA per replicate equaled roughly 29,000 T cell genomes. Produced via immunoSEQ multiplex PCR; TCRdb's table is partial and in-frame only. The repertoire holds 980,000 or so clones, with approximately 80% as singletons. Those who donated were healthy HIV-negative adults, with no recent acute infections or vaccinations reported. The source of the sample is a study of shared clonotypes between healthy human individuals.

Sequenced material: memory CD4+ T cells sorted from blood. Subset in this sample: CD45RA-negative fraction. The receptor's source is a man aged 18 to 35 in good health. The rearrangement joins TRBV7-3 to TRBJ2-5; 12 positions match TRBD2. CDR3 sequence: CASSLGGLAGGPETQYF. The CDR3 DNA is TGTGCCAGCAGCTTAGGCGGTCTAGCGGGGGGGCCAGAGACCCAGTACTTC.